This T cell receptor (beta chain) stems from a study of lymphopenia after photon versus proton radiotherapy. Study results and caveats: Post-nadir diversity loss with photons came from oligoclonal expansion, particularly CD8+ Temra cells. Photon-treated patients lost naive T cells and TCR diversity; proton-treated stayed stable. Survival link was tested only in deceased patients; proton benefit remains a possibility. Larger post-nadir TCR diversity loss correlated inversely with survival in deceased patients.

Germline V CDR1 and CDR2: SQVTM, ANQGSEA. Trimming took 5 bases from V and 2 from J, leaving 12 bases between them. The CDR3 extends over 13 amino acids. This clone appeared a single time. What it recognizes is unknown. The assay was immunoSEQ multiplex PCR, and TCRdb's table has in-frame clones only and misses some. The table lists about 39,000 clones, approximately 90% of them singletons. The sequences come from peripheral blood, collected from a patient treated with photon-based radiotherapy. This TCR derives from a man aged 55-75 years with cholangiocarcinoma. V gene TRBV29-1 combines with J gene TRBJ1-2; D uncertain. CDR3 sequence: CSVSKGYNYGYTF. DNA of the CDR3: TGCAGCGTTAGTAAGGGTTACAACTATGGCTACACCTTC.